This TCR beta chain emerged from a study of identical twins. Findings and limits, study-wide: Insertion counts were lower in abundant cord blood beta clonotypes, a trend that memory repertoires did not show. Partial confounding of zero-insertion analyses by invariant MAIT and iNKT cells was possible.

Template switching supplied a universal primer site; unique molecular identifiers were carried on the cDNA. Using its own MiXCR run on the 5' RACE reads, TCRdb lists one record per CDR3 protein. The table has about 530,000 distinct CDR3 sequences, 13% to 15% seen once. A word on this clonotype: Its target is not known.

These sequences were also reported in another study, on yellow fever vaccine responses in identical twins.

This sequence originates from a woman aged 18-29 years in good health. Sequenced input: CD4+ T cells sorted from blood.

CDR3 amino acids: CATSRALGRWGNEQFF. The CDR3 coding sequence is TGTGCCACCAGCAGAGCCTTGGGCAGGTGGGGTAATGAGCAGTTCTTC. The J gene is TRBJ2-1, the V gene TRBV15; no definite D call. From germline, CDR1 is LNHNV and CDR2 YYDKDF (reference sequence). V lost 1 base and J 7 bases, leaving 17 bases between the germline ends. The CDR3 sequence is 16 residues long. The whole variable domain, filled in from reference TRBV15 and TRBJ2-1, reads DAMVIQNPRYQVTQFGKPVTLSCSQTLNHNVMYWYQQKSSQAPKLLFHYYDKDFNNEADTPDNFQSRRPNTSFCFLDIRSPGLGDTAMYLCATSRALGRWGNEQFFGPGTRLTVL.